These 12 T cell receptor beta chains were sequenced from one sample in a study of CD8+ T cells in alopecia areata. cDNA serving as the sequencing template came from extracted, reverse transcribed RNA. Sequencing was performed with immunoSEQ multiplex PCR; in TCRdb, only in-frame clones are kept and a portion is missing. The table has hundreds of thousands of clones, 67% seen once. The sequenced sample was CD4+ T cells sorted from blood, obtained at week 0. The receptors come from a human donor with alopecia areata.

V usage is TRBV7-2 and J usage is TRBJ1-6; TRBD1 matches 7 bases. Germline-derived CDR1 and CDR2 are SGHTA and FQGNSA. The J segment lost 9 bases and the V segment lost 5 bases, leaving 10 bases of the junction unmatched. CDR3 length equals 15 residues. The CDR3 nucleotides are TGTGCCAGCAGCCCCCAGAGGGGGCGCGTTTCACCCCTCCACTTT. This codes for CASSPQRGRVSPLHF. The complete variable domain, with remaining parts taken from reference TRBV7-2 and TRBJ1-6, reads GAGVSQSPSNKVTEKGKDVELRCDPISGHTALYWYRQSLGQGLEFLIYFQGNSAPDKSGLPSDRFSAERTGGSVSTLTIQRTQQEDSAVYLCASSPQRGRVSPLHFGNGTRLTVT.

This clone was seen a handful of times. In DNA form, the CDR3 reads TGCGCCAGCAGCCAAAGATTCTTTCGGACAGGGGCTGGGGCCAACGTCCTGACTTTC. It yields the protein CASSQRFFRTGAGANVLTF. This rearrangement joins TRBV4-3 to TRBJ2-6; 9 bases fit TRBD1. There are 19 residues in the CDR3. V gave up 2 bases and J gave up 2 bases; unmatched junction bases: 10. Per the germline V gene, CDR1 is LGHNA and CDR2 is YSLEER.

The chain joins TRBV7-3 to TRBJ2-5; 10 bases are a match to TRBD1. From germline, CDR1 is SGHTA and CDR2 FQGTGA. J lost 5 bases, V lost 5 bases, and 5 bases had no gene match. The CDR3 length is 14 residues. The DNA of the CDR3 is TGTGCCAGCAGCACCACGGGACAGGGGGAGACCCAGTACTTC. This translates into CASSTTGQGETQYF.

CDR3 sequence reads: CASSIAPGQGYNEQFF. Here the CDR3 DNA reads TGTGCCAGTAGTATAGCCCCGGGACAGGGTTACAATGAGCAGTTCTTC. V gene TRBV19 combines with J gene TRBJ2-1; TRBD1 matches at 9 bases. The CDR3 covers 16 residues. Germline trimming cut 1 base from V and 4 bases from J; bases unmatched to any gene: 5. Germline loops: CDR1 LNHDA, CDR2 SQIVND (reference sequence).

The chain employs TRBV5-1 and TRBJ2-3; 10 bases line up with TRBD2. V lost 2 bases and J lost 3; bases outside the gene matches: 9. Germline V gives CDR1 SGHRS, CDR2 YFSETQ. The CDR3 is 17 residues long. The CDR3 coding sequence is TGCGCCAGCAGCTTAGCGGGGGGGCCGTTTGGGACAGATACGCAGTATTTT. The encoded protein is CASSLAGGPFGTDTQYF. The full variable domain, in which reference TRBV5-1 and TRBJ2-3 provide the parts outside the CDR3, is KAGVTQTPRYLIKTRGQQVTLSCSPISGHRSVSWYQQTPGQGLQFLFEYFSETQRNKGNFPGRFSGRQFSNSRSEMNVSTLELGDSALYLCASSLAGGPFGTDTQYFGPGTRLTVL.

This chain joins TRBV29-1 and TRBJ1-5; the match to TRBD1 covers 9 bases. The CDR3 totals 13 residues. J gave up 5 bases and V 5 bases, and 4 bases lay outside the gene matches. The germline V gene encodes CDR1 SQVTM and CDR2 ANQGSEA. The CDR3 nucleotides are TGCAGCGTTCAGACAGGGGGGGATCAGCCCCAGCATTTT. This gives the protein CSVQTGGDQPQHF.

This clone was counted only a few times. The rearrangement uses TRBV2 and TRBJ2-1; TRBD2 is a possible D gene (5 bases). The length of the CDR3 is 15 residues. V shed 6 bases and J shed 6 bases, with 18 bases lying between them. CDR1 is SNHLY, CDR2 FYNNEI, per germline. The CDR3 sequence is CASSNPGLIGNEQFF. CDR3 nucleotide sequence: TGTGCCAGCAGCAACCCCGGACTTATCGGCAATGAGCAGTTCTTC.

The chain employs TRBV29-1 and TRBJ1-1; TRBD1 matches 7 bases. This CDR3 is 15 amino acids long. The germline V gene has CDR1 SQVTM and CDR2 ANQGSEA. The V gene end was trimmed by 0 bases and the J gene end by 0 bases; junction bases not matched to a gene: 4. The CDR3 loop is CSVEEQGWVNTEAFF. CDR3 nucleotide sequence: TGCAGCGTTGAAGAACAGGGGTGGGTGAACACTGAAGCTTTCTTT.

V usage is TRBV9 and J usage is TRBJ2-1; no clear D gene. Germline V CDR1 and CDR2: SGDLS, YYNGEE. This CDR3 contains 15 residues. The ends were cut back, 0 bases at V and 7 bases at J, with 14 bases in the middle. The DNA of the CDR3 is TGTGCCAGCAGCGTAGGACCCTCTGGGCAGAATGAGCAGTTCTTC. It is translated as CASSVGPSGQNEQFF. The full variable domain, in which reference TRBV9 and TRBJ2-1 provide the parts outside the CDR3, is DSGVTQTPKHLITATGQRVTLRCSPRSGDLSVYWYQQSLDQGLQFLIQYYNGEERAKGNILERFSAQQFPDLHSELNLSSLELGDSALYFCASSVGPSGQNEQFFGPGTRLTVL.

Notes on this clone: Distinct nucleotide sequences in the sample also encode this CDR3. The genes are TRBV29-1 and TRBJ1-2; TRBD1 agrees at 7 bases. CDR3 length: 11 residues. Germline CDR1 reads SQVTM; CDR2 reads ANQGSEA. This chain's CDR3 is CSAGTDYGYTF. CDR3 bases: TGCAGTGCCGGGACAGACTATGGCTACACCTTC.

This CDR3 is CASSPLVLAGDEQYF. The CDR3 region has the DNA TGTGCCAGCAGCCCACTTGTCCTAGCGGGGGACGAGCAGTACTTC. J is TRBJ2-7 and V is TRBV7-9, with 10 bases identical to TRBD2. V lost 5 bases, J lost 5 bases, and 9 bases stayed unmatched. Per germline, CDR1 SEHNR and CDR2 FQNEAQ (reference sequence). This CDR3 has 15 residues.

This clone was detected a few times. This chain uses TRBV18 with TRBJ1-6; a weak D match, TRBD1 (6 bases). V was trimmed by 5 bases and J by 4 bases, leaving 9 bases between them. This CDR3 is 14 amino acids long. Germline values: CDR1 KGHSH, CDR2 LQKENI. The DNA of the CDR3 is TGTGCCAGCTCAACTGGACAGTATAATTCACCCCTCCACTTT. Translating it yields CASSTGQYNSPLHF.